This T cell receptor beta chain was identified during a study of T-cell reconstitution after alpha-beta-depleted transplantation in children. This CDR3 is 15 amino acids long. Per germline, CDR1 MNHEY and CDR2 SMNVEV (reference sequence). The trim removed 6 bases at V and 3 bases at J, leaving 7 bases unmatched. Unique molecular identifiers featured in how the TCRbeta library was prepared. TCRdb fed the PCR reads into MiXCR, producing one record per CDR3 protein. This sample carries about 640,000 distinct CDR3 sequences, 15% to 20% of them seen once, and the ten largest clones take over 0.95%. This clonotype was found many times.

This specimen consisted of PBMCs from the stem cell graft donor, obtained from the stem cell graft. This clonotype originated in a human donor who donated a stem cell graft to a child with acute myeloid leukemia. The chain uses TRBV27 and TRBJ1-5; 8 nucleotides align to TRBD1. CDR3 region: CASRRQGFNNQPQHF. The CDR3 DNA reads TGTGCCAGCAGGAGACAGGGGTTTAACAATCAGCCCCAGCATTTT.